These T cell receptor beta chains were read from a single sample in a study of T-cell memory formation after mild COVID-19. TCRdb itself ran the 5' RACE reads through MiXCR, one entry per CDR3 protein. The sample consists of approximately 400,000 distinct CDR3 sequences, 20% to 25% of them appearing once. The sequenced material came from PBMCs or a T cell subset sorted from them (not recorded which). The source is an adult woman who had mild COVID-19 (a few samples of this study predate the infection). Cell type and time point are not known. CDR3s include the opening cysteine and the closing phenylalanine or tryptophan. Each record gives: V gene, J gene, clone size, D gene, CDR3 DNA, CDR3 protein. D genes are given only for firm matches. Rows may omit the clone size; those that give it use once, few, many or a size class.

V: TRBV7-9; J: TRBJ2-6; size: .; D: .; DNA: TGTGCCAGCACTCTTATGAGGTCTGGGGCCAACGTCCTGACTTTC; CDR3: CASTLMRSGANVLTF
V: TRBV2; J: TRBJ1-4; size: few; D: TRBD1; DNA: TGTGCCAGCGCCGGGACAGGAAATGAAAAACTGTTTTTT; CDR3: CASAGTGNEKLFF
V: TRBV5-1; J: TRBJ2-5; size: few; D: .; DNA: TGCGCCAGCAGCCCGGCGAGGGGGGAGACCCAGTACTTC; CDR3: CASSPARGETQYF
V: TRBV19; J: TRBJ2-2; size: .; D: .; DNA: TGTGCCAGTAGTATGCGCACCGGGGAGCTGTTTTTT; CDR3: CASSMRTGELFF
V: TRBV24-1; J: TRBJ2-5; size: few; D: TRBD1; DNA: TGTGCCACCAGTGATTGGGGACAGGGGCCAGGCCAAGAGACCCAGTACTTC; CDR3: CATSDWGQGPGQETQYF
V: TRBV7-8; J: TRBJ2-6; size: .; D: TRBD2; DNA: TGTGCCAGCAGCAGCGGGGGCGCCTACTCTGGGGCCAACGTCCTGACTTTC; CDR3: CASSSGGAYSGANVLTF
V: TRBV5-6; J: TRBJ2-5; size: few; D: .; DNA: TGTGCCAGCAGCACGGACCGACACCTCCGTCTACAAGAGACCCAGTACTTC; CDR3: CASSTDRHLRLQETQYF
V: TRBV20-1; J: TRBJ2-3; size: .; D: .; DNA: TGCAGTGCGTTCGGGACCTTTAGCACAGATACGCAGTATTTT; CDR3: CSAFGTFSTDTQYF
V: TRBV2; J: TRBJ2-2; size: .; D: .; DNA: TGTGCCAGCAGTGAAGCTGAGGAGGACGGGGACACCGGGGAGCTGTTTTTT; CDR3: CASSEAEEDGDTGELFF
V: TRBV2; J: TRBJ1-6; size: few; D: .; DNA: TGTGCCAGAAAACGGGAGATTAATTCACCCCTCCACTTT; CDR3: CARKREINSPLHF
V: TRBV12-3/TRBV12-4; J: TRBJ1-5; size: .; D: TRBD1; DNA: TGTGCCAGCAGTTTCCAGGGGGCAGGCAATCAGCCCCAGCATTTT; CDR3: CASSFQGAGNQPQHF
V: TRBV5-1; J: TRBJ1-1; size: few; D: .; DNA: TGCGCCAGCAGCTCCGGGGCGTCCGGGGAAATGAACACTGAAGCTTTCTTT; CDR3: CASSSGASGEMNTEAFF
V: TRBV5-1; J: TRBJ2-2; size: .; D: .; DNA: TGCGCCAGCAGCTTCCAGACAGGATACACCGGGGAGCTGTTTTTT; CDR3: CASSFQTGYTGELFF
V: TRBV20-1; J: TRBJ1-1; size: .; D: .; DNA: TGCAGTGCTAGAGGTTCTGAAGCTTTCTTT; CDR3: CSARGSEAFF
V: TRBV12-3/TRBV12-4; J: TRBJ1-5; size: once; D: TRBD1; DNA: TGTGCCAGCAGTTTGGACAGGGTCAAGGGGCAGCCCCAGCATTTT; CDR3: CASSLDRVKGQPQHF
V: TRBV29-1; J: TRBJ2-2; size: .; D: TRBD1; DNA: TGCAGCGTTGCCATCGGGACAGCGAACACCGGGGAGCTGTTTTTT; CDR3: CSVAIGTANTGELFF
V: TRBV10-3; J: TRBJ2-3; size: .; D: .; DNA: TGTGCCATCAGCCTCGCCGTAGACAGCACAGATACGCAGTATTTT; CDR3: CAISLAVDSTDTQYF
V: TRBV12-3/TRBV12-4; J: TRBJ1-1; size: .; D: .; DNA: TGTGCCAGCCTCCCGGGGGCCATGAACACTGAAGCTTTCTTT; CDR3: CASLPGAMNTEAFF
V: TRBV6-5; J: TRBJ2-1; size: .; D: .; DNA: TGTGCCAGCCAAGACGGGGTAGCTCGGAATGAGCAGTTCTTC; CDR3: CASQDGVARNEQFF
V: TRBV5-1; J: TRBJ2-3; size: .; D: TRBD2; DNA: TGCGCCAGCAGCCCCGATCCCGGACTAGCGGGGGAGCATTTT; CDR3: CASSPDPGLAGEHF
V: TRBV12-3/TRBV12-4; J: TRBJ1-1; size: .; D: TRBD1; DNA: TGTGCCAGCCGACAACCCCAGGGACAGGGGCTGAACACTGAAGCTTTCTTT; CDR3: CASRQPQGQGLNTEAFF
V: TRBV2; J: TRBJ1-2; size: .; D: .; DNA: TGTGCCAGCAGGCACAGGGTTGGCTACACCTTC; CDR3: CASRHRVGYTF
V: TRBV5-6; J: TRBJ2-4; size: .; D: .; DNA: TGTGCCAGCAGCTCTAACAGAGGAAGAAACATTCAGTACTTC; CDR3: CASSSNRGRNIQYF
V: TRBV4-1; J: TRBJ2-7; size: few; D: .; DNA: TGCGCCAGCAGCCAGATAGGGGCCCACTACGAGCAGTACTTC; CDR3: CASSQIGAHYEQYF
V: TRBV25-1; J: TRBJ2-1; size: .; D: .; DNA: TGTGCCAGCAGTGAGGGGATAATTCTACGGGCCGAATACAATGAGCAGTTCTTC; CDR3: CASSEGIILRAEYNEQFF
V: TRBV24-1; J: TRBJ2-1; size: .; D: .; DNA: TGTGCCACCAGTGATTTTTCGGGGGCGCGGGAAAATGAGCAGTTCTTC; CDR3: CATSDFSGARENEQFF
V: TRBV7-2; J: TRBJ2-1; size: .; D: .; DNA: TGTGCCAGCAGCGCGCCCAGGGAATCTGAGCAGTTCTTC; CDR3: CASSAPRESEQFF
V: TRBV7-2; J: TRBJ2-1; size: .; D: TRBD1; DNA: TGTGCCAGCAGCTTAGGGTCAGGGGGTCTTGAGCAGTTCTTC; CDR3: CASSLGSGGLEQFF
V: TRBV29-1; J: TRBJ2-2; size: few; D: TRBD2; DNA: TGCAGCGTTGCGCGGGGGACCGGGGAGCTGTTTTTT; CDR3: CSVARGTGELFF
V: TRBV7-8; J: TRBJ1-1; size: .; D: .; DNA: TGTGCCAGCAGCGCCACCACAGGCGGAGCTTTCTTT; CDR3: CASSATTGGAFF